The next 13 T cell receptor beta chains were all read from a single sample in a study of regulatory T cells in long-lasting Graves disease. CDR3-region Arm-PCR and iRepertoire HTBI primers produced the TCR beta libraries. A single record per CDR3 protein comes from TCRdb applying MiXCR to the multiplex PCR reads. Among 400,000 or so distinct CDR3 sequences listed, roughly a quarter were seen once. Noted time point: persistent/refractory GD, antithyroid drugs over 5 years with positive TRAb. PBMC-derived RNA was used for the TCR library. The sample consisted of peripheral blood mononuclear cells (PBMCs), taken when the disease was refractory, from a patient treated with antithyroid drugs. These receptors all come from a female donor with Graves disease.

This clonotype has only a few counts. V and J are TRBV7-2 and TRBJ1-3; a weak D match, TRBD1 (6 bases). This CDR3 contains 15 residues. Trimming took 5 bases from V and 0 from J, leaving 11 bases between them. CDR1 and CDR2 from the germline V gene are SGHTA and FQGNSA. The CDR3, as DNA: TGTGCCAGCAGCGCGAAGGGGGGCTCTGGAAACACCATATATTTT. It yields the protein CASSAKGGSGNTIYF.

The V call is TRBV5-1, the J call TRBJ1-2, with 7 positions matching TRBD1. The junction had 11 bases not matched to a gene; V was cut back by 4 bases and J by 8 bases. CDR3 size: 14 residues. Germline values: CDR1 SGHRS, CDR2 YFSETQ. CDR3 residues: CASSPDRTRGGYTF. CDR3 DNA sequence: TGCGCCAGCAGCCCGGACAGGACAAGGGGAGGCTACACCTTC.

The genes are TRBV20-1 and TRBJ2-5; 8 nucleotides line up with TRBD2. Looked up from germline, CDR1 is DFQATT and CDR2 is SNEGSKA (reference sequence). The CDR3 extends over 16 amino acids. Trimming cost V 1 base and J 4 bases; bases outside gene matches: 11. The CDR3 bases are TGCAGTGCTAGAGTGCCGGCGGGAGGTCGAAGAGAGACCCAGTACTTC. Residues: CSARVPAGGRRETQYF.

This clonotype was seen at least ten times. The genes are TRBV29-1 and TRBJ2-7; D uncertain. Trimming stripped 4 bases from V and 3 bases from J, with 10 bases between. Germline CDR1 and CDR2: SQVTM and ANQGSEA. This CDR3 is 12 amino acids long. The CDR3 protein is CSVAPTYYEQYF. CDR3 DNA sequence: TGCAGCGTTGCGCCGACTTACTACGAGCAGTACTTC.

On this clonotype itself: A much larger clone sits a single nucleotide away, making a read error possible. The J gene is TRBJ1-2, the V gene TRBV12-3 or TRBV12-4; a possible D gene is TRBD1 (5 bases). The CDR3 loop spans 14 amino acids. V was shortened by 3 bases and J by 7 bases, with 15 bases between the two germline ends. CDR3: CASSFSDRTCGYTF. The CDR3 nucleotides are TGTGCCAGCAGTTTTTCCGACAGAACCTGTGGCTACACCTTC.

This clonotype appeared many times. J is TRBJ2-7 and V is TRBV6-5, with 15 bases aligning to TRBD2. Germline lookup yields CDR1 MNHEY and CDR2 SVGAGI. The CDR3 spans 16 residues. J was trimmed by 4 bases and V by 2 bases; bases with no gene match: 3. The CDR3 nucleotides are TGTGCCAGCAGTTACCTGGGACTAGCGGGAGGTTACGAGCAGTACTTC. Translating gives CASSYLGLAGGYEQYF.

The V and J genes are TRBV3-1 and TRBJ2-2; TRBD2 matches 8 bases. V dropped 0 bases and J dropped 5; count of bases not matched to a gene: 8. The CDR3 covers 17 residues. CDR1 LGHDT and CDR2 YNNKEL come from the germline V gene (reference sequence). The CDR3 loop is CASSQDGGRSGTGELFF. The CDR3 bases are TGTGCCAGCAGCCAAGACGGCGGGAGGTCCGGGACCGGGGAGCTGTTTTTT.

This clonotype was seen repeatedly, ten times or more. This chain links TRBV7-3 with TRBJ2-7; 8 bases fit TRBD1. Germline trimming cut 4 bases from V and 5 bases from J; bases unmatched to any gene: 4. CDR3 length equals 13 residues. Germline CDR1 is SGHTA and CDR2 is FQGTGA. The CDR3 reads CASSYGQGDEQYF. For the CDR3, the DNA is TGTGCCAGCAGCTACGGACAGGGAGACGAGCAGTACTTC.

The genes are TRBV19 and TRBJ1-1, with D uncertain. The V and J ends lost 4 bases and 0 bases respectively, with 9 bases between them. Germline values: CDR1 LNHDA, CDR2 SQIVND (reference sequence). The CDR3 is 14 residues long. CDR3 loop: CASSNKGMNTEAFF. CDR3 in DNA: TGTGCCAGTAGTAACAAGGGAATGAACACTGAAGCTTTCTTT.

The chain recombines TRBV5-1 with TRBJ1-2; 7 nucleotides match TRBD1. The CDR3 has 16 amino acids. Germline V gene sequence: CDR1 SGHRS, CDR2 YFSETQ. J lost 4 bases, V lost 2 bases, and 11 bases had no gene match. CDR3 DNA: TGCGCCAGCAGCTTTCGGGACAGTCCTAACCTCTATGGCTACACCTTC. This gives the protein CASSFRDSPNLYGYTF.

Only a few counts were recorded for this clonotype. CDR3 residues: CASSEGRKKAFF. As DNA, the CDR3 is TGTGCCAGTAGTGAGGGTAGGAAGAAAGCTTTCTTT. V is TRBV19 and J is TRBJ1-1; D unclear. V was clipped by 5 bases and J by 9 bases, with 13 bases between them. Germline values: CDR1 LNHDA, CDR2 SQIVND (reference sequence). The CDR3 is made up of 12 amino acids.

This clonotype has a handful of counts. The chain employs TRBV20-1 and TRBJ2-5; 12 bases match TRBD2. CDR3 length: 12 residues. J was trimmed by 5 bases and V by 7 bases; bases with no gene match: 2. Looked up from germline, CDR1 is DFQATT and CDR2 is SNEGSKA (reference sequence). CDR3 bases: TGCAGTGGGACTAGCGGGGATGAGACCCAGTACTTC. Encoded protein: CSGTSGDETQYF.

This clonotype was seen only once. A much more abundant neighbour one base away suggests this may be a read error. Here the CDR3 omits its conserved ending phenylalanine or tryptophan, so a read error is the likely source. The CDR3 nucleotides read TGTGCCAGCAGCTTATCGGGACTAAACCAAGAGACCCAGTACCTC. Protein: CASSLSGLNQETQYL. The gene calls are TRBV7-9 and TRBJ2-5, with 7 bases matching TRBD2. The trim removed 2 bases at V and 0 bases at J, leaving 3 bases unmatched. The CDR3 length is 15 residues. Germline-derived CDR1 and CDR2 are SEHNR and FQNEAQ (reference sequence).